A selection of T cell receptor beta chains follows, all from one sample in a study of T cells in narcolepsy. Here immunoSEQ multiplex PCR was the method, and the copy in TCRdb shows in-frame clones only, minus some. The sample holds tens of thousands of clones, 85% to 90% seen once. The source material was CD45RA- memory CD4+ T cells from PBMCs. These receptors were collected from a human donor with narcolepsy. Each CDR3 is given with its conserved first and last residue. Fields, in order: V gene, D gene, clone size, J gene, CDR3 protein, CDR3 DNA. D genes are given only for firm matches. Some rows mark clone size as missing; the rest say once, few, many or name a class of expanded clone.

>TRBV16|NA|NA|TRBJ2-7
CASSLQINTIYEQYF
TGTGCCAGCAGCCTTCAGATCAACACTATCTACGAGCAGTACTTC
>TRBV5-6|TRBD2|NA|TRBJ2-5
CASRIAGGAQETQYF
TGTGCCAGCAGAATAGCGGGAGGTGCCCAAGAGACCCAGTACTTC
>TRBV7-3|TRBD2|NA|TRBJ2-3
CASSLRPGTSFGTDTQYF
TGTGCCAGCAGCTTACGGCCCGGGACTAGTTTTGGCACAGATACGCAGTATTTT
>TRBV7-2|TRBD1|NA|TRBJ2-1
CASSSQGVHEQFF
TGTGCCAGCAGCTCACAGGGGGTGCATGAGCAGTTCTTC
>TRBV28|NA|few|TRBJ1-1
CASMVVNTEAFF
TGTGCCAGCATGGTAGTGAACACTGAAGCTTTCTTT
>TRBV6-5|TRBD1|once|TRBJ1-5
CASSTGGVQPQHF
TGTGCCAGCAGTACAGGGGGCGTTCAGCCCCAGCATTTT
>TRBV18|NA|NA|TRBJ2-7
CASSQGGGGQYEQYF
TGTGCCAGCTCACAGGGCGGGGGCGGTCAGTACGAGCAGTACTTC
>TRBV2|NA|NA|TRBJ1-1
CASIPAVDTEAFF
TGTGCCAGCATCCCCGCTGTAGACACTGAAGCTTTCTTT
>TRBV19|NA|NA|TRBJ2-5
CASSIGTGGGETQYF
TGTGCCAGTAGTATAGGAACAGGGGGGGGAGAGACCCAGTACTTC
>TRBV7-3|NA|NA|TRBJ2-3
CASSLNAGASTDTQYF
TGTGCCAGCAGCTTAAACGCGGGTGCTAGCACAGATACGCAGTATTTT
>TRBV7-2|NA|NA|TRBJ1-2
CASSSSGYGYTF
TGTGCCAGCAGCTCCTCAGGGTATGGCTACACCTTC
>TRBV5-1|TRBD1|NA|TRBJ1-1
CASSLATGVEAFF
TGCGCCAGCAGCTTGGCAACAGGGGTGGAAGCTTTCTTT
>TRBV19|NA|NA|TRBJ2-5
CASSIEGGSIRETQYF
TGTGCCAGTAGTATAGAGGGTGGGAGTATCAGAGAGACCCAGTACTTC
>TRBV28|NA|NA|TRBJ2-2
CASSPGQGELFF
TGTGCCAGCAGTCCCGGACAGGGGGAGCTGTTTTTT
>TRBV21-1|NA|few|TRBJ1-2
CASSKNPLTMTDSNYGYTF
TGTGCCAGCAGCAAAAACCCCCTCACGATGACAGACTCTAACTATGGCTACACCTTC
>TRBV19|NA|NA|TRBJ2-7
CASTGVRGGEQYF
TGTGCCAGTACAGGGGTCCGTGGGGGCGAGCAGTACTTC
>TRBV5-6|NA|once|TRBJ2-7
CASSPRSYEQYF
TGTGCCAGCAGTCCGCGCTCCTACGAGCAGTACTTC
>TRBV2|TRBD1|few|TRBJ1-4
CASKGTGAEKLFF
TGTGCCAGCAAGGGGACAGGGGCAGAAAAACTGTTTTTT
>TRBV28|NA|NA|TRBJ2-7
CASSPGVRQYF
TGTGCCAGCAGTCCCGGAGTGAGGCAGTACTTC
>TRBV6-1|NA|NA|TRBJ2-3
CATVARDTQYF
TGTGCCACGGTCGCAAGAGATACGCAGTATTTT
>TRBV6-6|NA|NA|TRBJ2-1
CASSYSTGNEQFF
TGTGCCAGCAGTTACAGTACGGGGAATGAGCAGTTCTTC
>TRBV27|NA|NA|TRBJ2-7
CASRTRASYEQYF
TGTGCCAGCAGAACGAGGGCCTCCTACGAGCAGTACTTC
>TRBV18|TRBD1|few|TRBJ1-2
CASSQRTGDGYGYTF
TGTGCCAGCTCACAACGGACAGGGGATGGCTATGGCTACACCTTC
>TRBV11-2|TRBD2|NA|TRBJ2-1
CASSRAAGDYNEQFF
TGTGCCAGCAGCCGCGCAGCGGGAGACTACAATGAGCAGTTCTTC
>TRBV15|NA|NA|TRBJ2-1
CATSSASGFEQFF
TGTGCCACCAGCAGTGCCTCGGGGTTTGAGCAGTTCTTC
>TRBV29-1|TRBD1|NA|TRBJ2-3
CSVDRPPVTGGISTDTQYF
TGCAGCGTTGATAGACCCCCTGTGACAGGGGGTATTAGCACAGATACGCAGTATTTT
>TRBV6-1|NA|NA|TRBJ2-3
CASSELSVGGIGASTDTQYF
TGTGCCAGCAGTGAACTTTCGGTTGGGGGGATAGGGGCAAGCACAGATACGCAGTATTTT
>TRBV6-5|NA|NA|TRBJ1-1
CASTKLPGNTEAFF
TGTGCCAGCACCAAGCTGCCGGGGAACACTGAAGCTTTCTTT
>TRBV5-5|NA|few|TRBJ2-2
CASSFTGDTGELFF
TGTGCCAGCAGCTTCACCGGAGACACCGGGGAGCTGTTTTTT
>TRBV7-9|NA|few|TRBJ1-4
CASSPVVGVGIPEKLFF
TGTGCCAGCAGCCCTGTGGTCGGGGTGGGGATACCCGAAAAACTGTTTTTT
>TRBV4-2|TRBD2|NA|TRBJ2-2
CASSQDLAGLAGGLTGELFF
TGTGCCAGCAGCCAAGATCTCGCTGGACTAGCGGGAGGGCTCACCGGGGAGCTGTTTTTT
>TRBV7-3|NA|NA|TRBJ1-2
CASSLAQGNYGYTF
TGTGCCAGCAGCTTAGCTCAGGGAAACTATGGCTACACCTTC
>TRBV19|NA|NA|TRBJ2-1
CASSVSRTSGDVNEQFF
TGTGCCAGTAGTGTTTCTAGAACCTCCGGCGACGTCAATGAGCAGTTCTTC
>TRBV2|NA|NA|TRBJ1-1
CASRWETNTEAFF
TGTGCCAGCCGGTGGGAGACGAACACTGAAGCTTTCTTT
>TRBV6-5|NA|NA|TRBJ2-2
CASSLRGQPSFELFF
TGTGCCAGCAGCCTACGCGGACAGCCCAGCTTCGAGCTGTTTTTT
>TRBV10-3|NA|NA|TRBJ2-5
CAISDHPGETQYF
TGTGCCATCAGTGACCACCCGGGGGAGACCCAGTACTTC
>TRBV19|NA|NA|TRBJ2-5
CASSGFRETQYF
TGTGCCAGTAGCGGGTTTCGGGAGACCCAGTACTTC
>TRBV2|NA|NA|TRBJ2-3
CASSGPAREANTQYF
TGTGCCAGCAGTGGTCCGGCCAGGGAGGCAAATACGCAGTATTTT
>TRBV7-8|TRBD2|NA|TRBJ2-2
CASSLGRGTSGTGELFF
TGTGCCAGCAGCTTAGGGAGGGGGACTAGCGGCACCGGGGAGCTGTTTTTT
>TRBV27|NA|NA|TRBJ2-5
CASRGNHQETQYF
TGTGCCAGCAGGGGCAACCACCAAGAGACCCAGTACTTC